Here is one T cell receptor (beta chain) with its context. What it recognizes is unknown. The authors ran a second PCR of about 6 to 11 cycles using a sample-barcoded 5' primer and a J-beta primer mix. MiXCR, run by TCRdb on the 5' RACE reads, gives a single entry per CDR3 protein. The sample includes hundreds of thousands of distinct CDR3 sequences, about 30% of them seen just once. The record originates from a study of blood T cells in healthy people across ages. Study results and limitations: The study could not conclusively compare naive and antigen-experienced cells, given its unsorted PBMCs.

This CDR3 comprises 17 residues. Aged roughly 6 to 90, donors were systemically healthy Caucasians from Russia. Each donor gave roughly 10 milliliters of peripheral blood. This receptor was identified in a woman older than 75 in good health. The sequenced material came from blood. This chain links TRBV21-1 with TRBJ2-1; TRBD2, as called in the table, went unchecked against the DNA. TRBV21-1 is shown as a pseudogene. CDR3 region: CAGLGLAGGTPSNEQFF. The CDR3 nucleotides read TGTGCCGGGTTGGGACTAGCGGGGGGAACCCCCTCCAATGAGCAGTTCTTC.